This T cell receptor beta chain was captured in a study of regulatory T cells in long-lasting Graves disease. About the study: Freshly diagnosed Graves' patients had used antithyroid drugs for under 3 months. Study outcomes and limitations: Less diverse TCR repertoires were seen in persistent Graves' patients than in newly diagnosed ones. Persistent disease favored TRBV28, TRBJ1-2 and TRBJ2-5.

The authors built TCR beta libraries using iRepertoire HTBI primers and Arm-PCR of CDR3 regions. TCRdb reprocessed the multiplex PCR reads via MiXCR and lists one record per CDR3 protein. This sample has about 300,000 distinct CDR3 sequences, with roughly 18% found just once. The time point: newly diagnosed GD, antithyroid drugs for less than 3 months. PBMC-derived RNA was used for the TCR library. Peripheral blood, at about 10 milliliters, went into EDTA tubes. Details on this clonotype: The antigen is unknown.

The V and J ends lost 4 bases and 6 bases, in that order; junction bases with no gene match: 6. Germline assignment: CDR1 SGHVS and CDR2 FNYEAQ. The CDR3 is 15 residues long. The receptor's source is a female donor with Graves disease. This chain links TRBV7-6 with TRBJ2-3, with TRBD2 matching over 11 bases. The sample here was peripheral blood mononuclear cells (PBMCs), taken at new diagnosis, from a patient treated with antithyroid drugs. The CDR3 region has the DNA TGTGCCAGCAGCTCACTAGCGGGAGCTCTGGATACGCAGTATTTT. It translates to CASSSLAGALDTQYF.